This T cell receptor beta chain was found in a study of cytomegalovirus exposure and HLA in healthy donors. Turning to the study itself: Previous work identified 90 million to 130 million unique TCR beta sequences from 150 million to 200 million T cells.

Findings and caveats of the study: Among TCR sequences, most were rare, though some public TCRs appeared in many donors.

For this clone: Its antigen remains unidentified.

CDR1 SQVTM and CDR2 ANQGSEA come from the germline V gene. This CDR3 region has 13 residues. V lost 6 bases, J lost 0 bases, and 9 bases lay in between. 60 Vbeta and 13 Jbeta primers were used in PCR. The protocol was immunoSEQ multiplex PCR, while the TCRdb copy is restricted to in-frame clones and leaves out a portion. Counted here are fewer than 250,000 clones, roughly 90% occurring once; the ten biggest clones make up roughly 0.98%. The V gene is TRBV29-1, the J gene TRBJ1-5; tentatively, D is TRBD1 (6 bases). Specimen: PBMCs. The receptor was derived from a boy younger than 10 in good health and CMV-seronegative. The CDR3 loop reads CSVQGNSNQPQHF. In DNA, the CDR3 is TGCAGCGTCCAGGGGAATAGCAATCAGCCCCAGCATTTT. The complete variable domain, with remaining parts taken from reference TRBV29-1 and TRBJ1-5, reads SAVISQKPSRDICQRGTSLTIQCQVDSQVTMMFWYRQQPGQSLTLIATANQGSEATYESGFVIDKFPISRPNLTFSTLTVSNMSPEDSSIYLCSVQGNSNQPQHFGDGTRLSIL.